This TCR beta chain was sequenced for a study of T cells in Graves' hyperthyroidism and ophthalmopathy. Clinical Activity Scores of at least 3, NOSPECS grades of at least 4 and durations under 3 months characterized ophthalmopathy patients. V was shortened by 1 base and J by 1 base, with 7 bases between the two germline ends. Germline values: CDR1 SGHVS, CDR2 FQNEAQ. The CDR3 runs to 14 residues. TCR beta CDR3 regions were amplified from RNA. An initial round of RT-PCR targeting the TCR CDR3 relied on the HTBI primer set. TCRdb re-derived calls from the multiplex PCR reads in MiXCR, one entry per CDR3 protein. Of approximately 600,000 distinct CDR3 sequences listed, roughly 20% are singletons. This clonotype was recorded at least ten times.

Sequenced: blood. The TCR comes from a man younger than 40 with Graves' ophthalmopathy. This sequence joins TRBV7-8 and TRBJ1-1; possible D gene TRBD1, 6 bases. The CDR3, as DNA: TGTGCCAGCAGCTTAGGGGACACGAACACTGAAGCTTTCTTT. This sequence encodes CASSLGDTNTEAFF. The complete variable domain, with remaining parts taken from reference TRBV7-8 and TRBJ1-1, reads GAGVSQSPRYKVAKRGQDVALRCDPISGHVSLFWYQQALGQGPEFLTYFQNEAQLDKSGLPSDRFFAERPEGSVSTLKIQRTQQEDSAVYLCASSLGDTNTEAFFGQGTRLTVV.